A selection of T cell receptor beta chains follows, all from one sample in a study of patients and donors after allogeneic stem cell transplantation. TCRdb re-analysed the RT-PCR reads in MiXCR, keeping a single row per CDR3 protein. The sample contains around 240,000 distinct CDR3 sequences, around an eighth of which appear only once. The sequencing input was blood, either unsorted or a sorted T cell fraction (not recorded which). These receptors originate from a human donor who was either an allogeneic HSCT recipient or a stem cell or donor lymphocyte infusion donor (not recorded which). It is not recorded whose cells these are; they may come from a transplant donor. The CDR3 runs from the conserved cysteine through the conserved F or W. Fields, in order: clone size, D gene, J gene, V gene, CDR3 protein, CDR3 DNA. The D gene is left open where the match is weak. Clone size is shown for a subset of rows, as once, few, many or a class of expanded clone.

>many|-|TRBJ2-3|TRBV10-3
CAISDSVSYTQYF
TGTGCCATCAGTGATTCGGTGTCGTATACGCAGTATTTT
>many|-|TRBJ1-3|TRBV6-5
CASSLDLVSGNTIYF
TGTGCCAGCAGTTTGGACCTCGTCTCTGGAAACACCATATATTTT
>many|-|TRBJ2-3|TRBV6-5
CASSSVGFGGTGTDTQYF
TGTGCCAGCAGTTCCGTCGGTTTTGGCGGGACCGGCACAGATACGCAGTATTTT
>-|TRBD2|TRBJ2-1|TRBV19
CASRGGGLAGDNEQFF
TGTGCCAGTAGAGGGGGAGGGCTAGCGGGAGACAATGAGCAGTTCTTC
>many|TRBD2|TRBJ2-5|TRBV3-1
CASSPGLAETQYF
TGTGCCAGCAGTCCGGGACTAGCGGAGACCCAGTACTTC
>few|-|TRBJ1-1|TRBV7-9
CASSLGTGPNTEAFF
TGTGCCAGCAGCCTCGGTACAGGACCGAACACTGAAGCTTTCTTT
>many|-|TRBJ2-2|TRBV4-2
CASSQGYRDTGELFF
TGTGCCAGCAGCCAAGGGTATCGGGATACCGGGGAGCTGTTTTTT
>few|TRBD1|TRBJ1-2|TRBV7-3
CASSSEGAGRGYTF
TGTGCCAGCAGCTCCGAGGGGGCTGGGAGAGGCTACACCTTC
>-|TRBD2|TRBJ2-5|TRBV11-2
CASSDGLAGGVVGQETQYF
TGTGCCAGCAGCGACGGACTAGCGGGAGGTGTGGTGGGCCAAGAGACCCAGTACTTC
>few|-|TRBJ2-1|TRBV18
CASSPARGTYNEQFF
TGTGCCAGCTCACCGGCCCGGGGAACCTACAATGAGCAGTTCTTC
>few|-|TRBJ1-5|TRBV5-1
CASSLEGGQSSQPQHF
TGCGCCAGCAGCTTGGAGGGCGGACAATCGAGTCAGCCCCAGCATTTT
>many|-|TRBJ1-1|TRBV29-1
CSAFSVNTEAFF
TGCAGCGCTTTCAGCGTGAACACTGAAGCTTTCTTT
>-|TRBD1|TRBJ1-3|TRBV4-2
CASSRSDRDGNTIYF
TGTGCCAGCAGCCGTTCGGACAGGGATGGAAACACCATATATTTT
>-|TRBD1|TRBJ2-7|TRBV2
CASSTGERSYEQYF
TGTGCCAGCAGCACAGGGGAAAGGTCTTACGAGCAGTACTTC
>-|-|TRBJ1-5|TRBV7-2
CASSLGASSNQPQHF
TGTGCCAGCAGCTTGGGGGCATCGAGCAATCAGCCCCAGCATTTT
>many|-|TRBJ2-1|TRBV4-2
CASSHSGTSSYNEQFF
TGTGCCAGCAGCCATTCCGGGACATCCTCCTACAATGAGCAGTTCTTC
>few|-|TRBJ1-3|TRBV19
CASSMSTDSGNTIYF
TGTGCCAGTAGTATGTCTACCGACTCTGGAAACACCATATATTTT
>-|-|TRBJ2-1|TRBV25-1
CASSESGDGEYNEQFF
TGTGCCAGCAGTGAATCGGGGGACGGGGAGTACAATGAGCAGTTCTTC
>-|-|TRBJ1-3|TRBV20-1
CSAREGTGNTIYF
TGCAGTGCTAGAGAGGGAACCGGAAACACCATATATTTT
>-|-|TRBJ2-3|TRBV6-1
CASSAYPRQATDTQYF
TGTGCCAGCAGTGCTTACCCCAGACAGGCAACAGATACGCAGTATTTT
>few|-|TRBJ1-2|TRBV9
CASSPGGWYGYTF
TGTGCCAGCAGCCCCGGAGGGTGGTATGGCTACACCTTC
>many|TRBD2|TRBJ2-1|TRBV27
CASSLRASGGSGYEQFF
TGTGCCAGCAGTTTGCGGGCTAGCGGGGGGTCGGGGTATGAGCAGTTCTTC
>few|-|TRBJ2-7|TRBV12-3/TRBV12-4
CASSGVGGRRPYEQYF
TGTGCCAGCAGCGGGGTGGGGGGAAGACGGCCCTACGAGCAGTACTTC
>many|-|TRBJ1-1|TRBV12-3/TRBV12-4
CASSLGVIIMNTEAFF
TGTGCCAGCAGTTTAGGGGTCATTATAATGAACACTGAAGCTTTCTTT
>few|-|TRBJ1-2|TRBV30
CARTTHGYTF
TGTGCCCGCACCACCCATGGCTACACCTTC
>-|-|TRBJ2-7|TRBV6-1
CASTTGGGRYEQYF
TGTGCCAGCACCACGGGAGGGGGCCGCTACGAGCAGTACTTC
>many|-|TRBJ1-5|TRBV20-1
CSARGVGQPQHF
TGCAGTGCTCGAGGGGTCGGCCAGCCCCAGCATTTT
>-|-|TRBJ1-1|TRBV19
CASSDWTVNTEAFF
TGTGCCAGTAGCGACTGGACAGTGAACACTGAAGCTTTCTTT